This T cell receptor (beta chain) was captured in a study of molecular identifiers for immune sequencing clone quantification. Regarding the study as a whole: In CMV-specific effectors, clones above 20 copies held over 99% of molecules; naive, under 1%.

Bulk TCR library preparation followed previously described methods with listed TCR primers. MiXCR, run by TCRdb on the PCR reads, gives a single entry per CDR3 protein. The sample comprises some 320,000 distinct CDR3 sequences, roughly 23% of which are singletons, and roughly 0.86% rests with the top ten. With regard to this clonotype: Its specificity is unknown. A much more abundant neighbour one base away suggests this may be a read error.

This CDR3 has 15 residues. Trimming took off 5 bases at V and 7 bases at J, with 17 bases between the two ends. Input for naive CD8 libraries was roughly 20,000 to 1,000,000 sorted cells; the RNA fraction used was 10%, 30% or 50%. Sorting selected naive CD8 T cells with a CD8+CD4-CCR7+CD45RA+ phenotype. The receptor comes from a human donor in good health. Some libraries in this study had Jurkat cell RNA spiked in. Input material: naive CD8+ T cells from blood, with Jurkat cell RNA spiked in. Subset reported: FACS-sorted CD8+CD4-CCR7+CD45RA+ naive T cells. This rearrangement joins TRBV12-3 or TRBV12-4 to TRBJ2-2; D may be TRBD1 or TRBD2 (5 bases each). CDR3 bases: TGTGCCAGCAGTCGTCCGGGACCGGTTTACGGGGAGCTGTTTTTT. Its translation is CASSRPGPVYGELFF.